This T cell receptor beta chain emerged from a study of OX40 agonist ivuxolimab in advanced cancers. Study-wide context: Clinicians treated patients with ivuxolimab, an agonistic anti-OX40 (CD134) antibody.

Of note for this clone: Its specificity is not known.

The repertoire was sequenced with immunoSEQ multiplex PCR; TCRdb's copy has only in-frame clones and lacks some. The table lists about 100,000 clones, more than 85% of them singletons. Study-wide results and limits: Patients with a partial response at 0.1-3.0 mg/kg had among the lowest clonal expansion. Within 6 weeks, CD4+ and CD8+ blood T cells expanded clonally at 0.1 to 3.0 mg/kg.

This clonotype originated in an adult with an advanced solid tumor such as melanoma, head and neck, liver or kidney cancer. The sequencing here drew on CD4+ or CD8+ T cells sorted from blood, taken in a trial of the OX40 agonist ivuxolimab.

As DNA, the CDR3 is TGCGCCAGCAGCTTGGGGATTGGGGGAAGCAGCAATCAGCCCCAGCATTTT. It yields the protein CASSLGIGGSSNQPQHF. This chain connects TRBV5-1 to TRBJ1-5; D might be TRBD1 (5 bases). The CDR3 contains 17 residues. Germline V CDR1 and CDR2: SGHRS, YFSETQ. Trimming took 0 bases from V and 1 from J, leaving 14 bases between them.